Below, 13 T cell receptor beta chains from the same sample are listed, as sequenced in a study of blood T cells in healthy people across ages. PCR was performed a second time for about 7 to 12 cycles using a sample-barcoded 5' primer and a J-beta primer mix. Via MiXCR, TCRdb re-called the 5' RACE reads, giving one row per CDR3 protein. The sample holds fewer than 650,000 distinct CDR3 sequences, about 26% seen once. The data were also submitted as part of a second study, on T cells of mothers and their children.

The sequenced material came from blood. The source of these receptors is a boy between 2 and 10 years old in good health.

J is TRBJ2-6 and V is TRBV27, with D possibly TRBD1 on 6 matching bases. V lost 5 bases, J lost 4 bases, and 12 bases lay in between. The germline gives CDR1 MNHEY, CDR2 SMNVEV (reference sequence). The CDR3 is 15 amino acids. CDR3 bases: TGTGCCAGCAGTATAACAGGGCCCGGGGCCAACGTCCTGACTTTC. Residues: CASSITGPGANVLTF.

The chain uses TRBV29-1 and TRBJ2-7; maybe TRBD2 (5 bases). Trimming removed 3 bases from V and 2 bases from J, with 8 bases in between. Germline V gives CDR1 SQVTM, CDR2 ANQGSEA. The CDR3 is 12 residues long. CDR3 DNA: TGCAGCGTTGATACCGGGACCTACGAGCAGTACTTC. Its protein is CSVDTGTYEQYF.

This clonotype was counted ten times or more. At one end, the junction sequence differs from germline, possibly due to a read error. V and J are TRBV12-3 or TRBV12-4 and TRBJ2-7; 12 bases match TRBD2. CDR3 length: 14 amino acids. The CDR3 loop is CASSWGLAGYEQYF. CDR3 DNA sequence: TGCGCCAGCAGCTGGGGACTAGCGGGTTACGAGCAGTACTTC.

The gene calls are TRBV6-2 or TRBV6-3 and TRBJ1-5; 7 nucleotides line up with TRBD1. Per germline, CDR1 MNHEY and CDR2 SVGEGT. The V gene end was trimmed by 0 bases and the J gene end by 15 bases; junction bases not matched to a gene: 20. There are 17 residues in the CDR3. The CDR3, as DNA: TGTGCCAGCAGTTACTCGACCACCGGGACAGCCCTGGGAGTCCCGCATTTT. Translating it yields CASSYSTTGTALGVPHF.

The chain carries TRBV9 and TRBJ1-1; 8 nucleotides agree with TRBD1. This CDR3 has 17 amino acids. The ends lost 4 bases at V and 1 base at J; junction bases unmatched: 12. The germline V gene has CDR1 SGDLS and CDR2 YYNGEE. The CDR3 reads CASSSRSTGVQNTEAFF. DNA of the CDR3: TGTGCCAGCAGCTCTCGTTCGACAGGGGTGCAGAACACTGAAGCTTTCTTT.

This rearrangement joins TRBV2 to TRBJ1-5, with D unclear. The CDR3 runs 15 residues. CDR1 and CDR2 (germline): SNHLY, FYNNEI. V shed 6 bases and J shed 2 bases, with 14 bases lying between them. CDR3 residues: CASSVVDWGNQPQHF. The CDR3 region has the DNA TGTGCCAGCAGCGTTGTGGACTGGGGCAATCAGCCCCAGCATTTT.

The J gene is TRBJ2-1, the V gene TRBV5-1; TRBD1 might be the D (6 bases). V dropped 4 bases and J dropped 5 bases, with 19 bases sitting between them. Germline CDR1 is SGHRS and CDR2 is YFSETQ. The CDR3 has 16 amino acids. Here the CDR3 reads CASSPGRDKSNNEQFF. The DNA of the CDR3 is TGCGCCAGCAGCCCGGGCAGGGACAAGTCCAACAATGAGCAGTTCTTC.

The table lists this clonotype with a few counts. The chain has TRBV27 and TRBJ2-5, with 8 bases that match TRBD1. The CDR3 has 15 amino acids. V shed 6 bases, J shed 2 bases, and the junction held 8 bases outside the gene matches. The germline gives CDR1 MNHEY, CDR2 SMNVEV (reference sequence). For the CDR3, the DNA is TGTGCCAGCAGGGAAGGACAGGGTATTCAAGAGACCCAGTACTTC. This encodes CASREGQGIQETQYF.

The chain's CDR3 is CASSRPFANTEAFF. For the CDR3, the DNA is TGTGCCAGCAGTAGACCATTTGCCAACACTGAAGCTTTCTTT. V is TRBV12-3 or TRBV12-4 and J is TRBJ1-1; D not resolved. This CDR3 contains 14 residues. Between the trimmed V and J ends, which lost 5 bases and 2 bases, there was a span of 12 bases.

The chain is built from TRBV11-3 and TRBJ1-2; maybe TRBD1 (5 bases). CDR1 is SGHNT and CDR2 is YENEEA in the germline V gene. V lost 1 base, J lost 7 bases, and 13 bases lay in between. The length of the CDR3 is 14 residues. CDR3 amino acids: CASSLGVGGIGYTF. The CDR3 bases are TGTGCCAGCAGCTTAGGGGTGGGGGGAATTGGCTACACCTTC.

This clonotype was found many times. The J gene is TRBJ1-3, the V gene TRBV11-2; D ambiguous. Germline V gene lookup returns CDR1 SGHAT and CDR2 FQNNGV. The V and J ends lost 3 bases and 0 bases respectively, with 6 bases between them. This CDR3 has 14 residues. CDR3 coding DNA: TGTGCCAGCAGCTTTTTACACTCTGGAAACACCATATATTTT. Translated: CASSFLHSGNTIYF.

V is TRBV7-9 and J is TRBJ1-2, with TRBD1 as a possible D gene (6 bases). The CDR3 contains 15 residues. Germline V CDR1 and CDR2: SEHNR, FQNEAQ (reference sequence). V shed 3 bases and J shed 4 bases, with 15 bases lying between them. CDR3 region: CASSLGQGHLYGYTF. CDR3 nucleotide sequence: TGTGCCAGCAGCTTGGGGCAGGGGCATCTCTATGGCTACACCTTC.

This sequence joins TRBV7-2 and TRBJ2-7; D is unclear. Between the trimmed V and J ends, which lost 6 bases and 1 base, there was a span of 10 bases. Germline V gene data show CDR1 as SGHTA and CDR2 as FQGNSA. CDR3 size: 13 residues. CDR3 DNA: TGTGCCAGCAGATCCGGGTTTTCCTACGAGCAGTACTTC. Translation: CASRSGFSYEQYF. The variable domain in full, with the rest retrieved from reference TRBV7-2 and TRBJ2-7, is GAGVSQSPSNKVTEKGKDVELRCDPISGHTALYWYRQSLGQGLEFLIYFQGNSAPDKSGLPSDRFSAERTGGSVSTLTIQRTQQEDSAVYLCASRSGFSYEQYFGPGTRLTVT.